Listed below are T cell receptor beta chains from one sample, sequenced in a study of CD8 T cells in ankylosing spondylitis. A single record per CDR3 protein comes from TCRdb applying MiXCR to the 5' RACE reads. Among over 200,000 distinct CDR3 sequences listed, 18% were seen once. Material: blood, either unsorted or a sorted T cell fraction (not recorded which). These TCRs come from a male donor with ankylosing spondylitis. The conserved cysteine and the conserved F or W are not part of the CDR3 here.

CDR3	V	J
ASSPREPGNTEAF	TRBV7-9	TRBJ1-1
ASSLVESTGELF	TRBV11-3	TRBJ2-2
ASSEKPGRVEQY	TRBV25-1	TRBJ2-7
ASSPYKTMNTEAF	TRBV12-3/TRBV12-4	TRBJ1-1
SVGPRGLAGE	TRBV29-1	TRBJ2-7
ASSVGLAGGLQETQY	TRBV9	TRBJ2-5
AISAGNEQF	TRBV10-3	TRBJ2-1
ASSSGTSGSADTQY	TRBV7-9	TRBJ2-3
ASGGRSYNSPLH	TRBV27	TRBJ1-6
ASSGGLLGTQY	TRBV7-9	TRBJ2-5
ASSWGQGASEQY	TRBV4-1	TRBJ2-7
ASSLDHTSGVYNEQF	TRBV7-8	TRBJ2-1
ASSESGEQY	TRBV25-1	TRBJ2-7
ASSLPGLGDEQF	TRBV11-2	TRBJ2-1
ASSIGVDTQY	TRBV19	TRBJ2-3
ASSSRDSASNTQY	TRBV7-9	TRBJ2-3
ASSLVGGWGLAGPDEQF	TRBV5-1	TRBJ2-1
SASTRNTGELF	TRBV20-1	TRBJ2-2
SARSMGPNQPQH	TRBV20-1	TRBJ1-5
ASSPGTGGSVGYT	TRBV12-3/TRBV12-4	TRBJ1-2
ASSQGQGSPLH	TRBV4-1	TRBJ1-6
ASSQLRGWEQY	TRBV4-1	TRBJ2-7
ASSPGVAAGQF	TRBV11-2	TRBJ2-1
ASSLESGLNTEAF	TRBV5-1	TRBJ1-1
ASSLAMVTSGEETQY	TRBV5-1	TRBJ2-5
ASREDREYEKLF	TRBV28	TRBJ1-4
ASSPKRQIPNEKLF	TRBV12-3/TRBV12-4	TRBJ1-4
ASSQVYSESNQPQH	TRBV4-1	TRBJ1-5
ASSEAGQTNTGELF	TRBV2	TRBJ2-2
ASSQETSANNEQF	TRBV4-1	TRBJ2-1
ASSLNEGGWTYT	TRBV5-5	TRBJ1-2
ASSLAGEFGDEQF	TRBV13	TRBJ2-1
ASSSIGYNEQF	TRBV6-1	TRBJ2-1
ASSRDRNLKSPLH	TRBV25-1	TRBJ1-6
SAEARTYNEQF	TRBV20-1	TRBJ2-1
SVRGPGHEQY	TRBV29-1	TRBJ2-7
ASSFVGENTDTQY	TRBV12-3/TRBV12-4	TRBJ2-3
ASSPERVTDTQY	TRBV13	TRBJ2-3
ASSPPGQVYGYT	TRBV12-3/TRBV12-4	TRBJ1-2
ASSYGQGSNQPQH	TRBV6-2/TRBV6-3	TRBJ1-5
ASSQGTSDTQY	TRBV4-1	TRBJ2-3